This passage covers 20 T cell receptor beta chains from one sample sequenced in a study of shared clonotypes between healthy human individuals. TCRdb's table, derived via immunoSEQ multiplex PCR, lists solely in-frame clones and lacks some. The table lists over a million clones, about 75% of them singletons. Sequencing was carried out using memory CD4+ T cells sorted from blood. Subset noted: CD45RA-negative fraction. These receptors were obtained from a man between 18 and 29 years old in good health.

The chain employs TRBV19 and TRBJ1-5; 8 nucleotides line up with TRBD1. V shed 5 bases, J shed 3 bases, and the junction held 3 bases outside the gene matches. CDR3 length equals 14 residues. Germline V lookup: CDR1 LNHDA, CDR2 SQIVND (reference sequence). CDR3 sequence (DNA): TGTGCCAGTAGTCCGGGACAGGTCAATCAGCCCCAGCATTTT. Encoded protein: CASSPGQVNQPQHF.

The CDR3 spells CASTGGTDTDTQYF. Here the CDR3 DNA reads TGTGCCAGCACGGGTGGGACGGACACAGATACGCAGTATTTT. The chain couples TRBV7-2 to TRBJ2-3, with D perhaps being TRBD1 or TRBD2 (5 bases each). Trimming pared 7 bases from V and 2 bases from J, leaving 13 bases between. This CDR3 region has 14 residues. Germline CDR1 and CDR2: SGHTA and FQGNSA.

As regards this clone: The same CDR3 arises from other DNA sequences in this sample as well. This chain joins TRBV20-1 and TRBJ2-1; D remains ambiguous. CDR3 length: 10 amino acids. The germline V gene has CDR1 DFQATT and CDR2 SNEGSKA (reference sequence). V lost 1 base and J 10 bases, leaving 5 bases between the germline ends. In nucleotides, the CDR3 is TGCAGTGCTAGAGCCGACGAGCAGTTCTTC. Residues: CSARADEQFF.

The V call is TRBV7-2, the J call TRBJ1-1, with D hard to call. The V and J ends lost 6 bases and 4 bases respectively, with 12 bases between them. Germline lookup yields CDR1 SGHTA and CDR2 FQGNSA. The CDR3 runs to 13 residues. The CDR3 DNA follows: TGTGCCAGCAGGGCAGACCTCCCCACTGAAGCTTTCTTT. Protein: CASRADLPTEAFF. The full variable domain, rest sourced from reference TRBV7-2 and TRBJ1-1, is GAGVSQSPSNKVTEKGKDVELRCDPISGHTALYWYRQSLGQGLEFLIYFQGNSAPDKSGLPSDRFSAERTGGSVSTLTIQRTQQEDSAVYLCASRADLPTEAFFGQGTRLTVV.

This clone has a handful of counts. This rearrangement joins TRBV11-2 to TRBJ2-7; possible D gene TRBD2, 5 bases. Trimming shortened V by 1 base and J by 0 bases, and 19 bases separated the two germline ends. Germline values: CDR1 SGHAT, CDR2 FQNNGV. This CDR3 has 18 amino acids. For the CDR3, the DNA is TGTGCCAGCAGCTTAGTCGGGTGGACGGGAAGCGTCTCCTACGAGCAGTACTTC. Translating it yields CASSLVGWTGSVSYEQYF.

The chain links TRBV30 to TRBJ1-2; 10 nucleotides agree with TRBD1. The CDR3 is 14 amino acids. Trimming removed 1 base from V and 3 bases from J; junction bases left unmatched: 2. Looked up from germline, CDR1 is GTSNPN and CDR2 is SVGIG (reference sequence). The CDR3: CAWSAGTGDYGYTF. CDR3 bases: TGTGCCTGGAGTGCGGGGACAGGGGACTATGGCTACACCTTC.

The V call is TRBV5-5, the J call TRBJ1-1; TRBD1 is a possible D gene (6 bases). V was trimmed by 2 bases and J by 3 bases, leaving 11 bases between them. Germline CDR1 SGHKS, CDR2 YYEKEE (reference sequence). There are 14 residues in the CDR3. For the CDR3, the DNA is TGTGCCAGCAGCTTAGGGGGGGCTTACACTGAAGCTTTCTTT. Its protein product is CASSLGGAYTEAFF.

This clone was observed once. The gene calls are TRBV29-1 and TRBJ1-1; the D gene is possibly TRBD1 (6 bases). Looked up from germline, CDR1 is SQVTM and CDR2 is ANQGSEA. The ends were cut back, 7 bases at V and 5 bases at J, with 17 bases in the middle. The CDR3 contains 13 residues. This CDR3 is CSGYRDSFTEAFF. Here the CDR3 DNA reads TGCAGCGGCTACAGGGACTCTTTTACTGAAGCTTTCTTT.

This chain connects TRBV2 to TRBJ1-1; 8 positions agree with TRBD1. The CDR3 has 15 residues. J lost 1 base, V lost 6 bases, and 7 bases had no gene match. The germline V gene encodes CDR1 SNHLY and CDR2 FYNNEI. CDR3 bases: TGTGCCAGCAGGCCGACAGGGGTGGGGAACACTGAAGCTTTCTTT. Protein sequence: CASRPTGVGNTEAFF.

The chain carries TRBV6-1 and TRBJ1-5, with TRBD1 identical over 7 bases. Trimming at V came to 7 bases and at J to 7 bases, leaving 7 bases not matched to a gene. The germline V gene has CDR1 MNHNS and CDR2 SASEGT. The CDR3 is 13 amino acids. CDR3: CASNEGARQPQHF. The CDR3 DNA reads as TGTGCCAGCAACGAGGGGGCCAGGCAGCCCCAGCATTTT.

The rearrangement uses TRBV19 and TRBJ1-2; D is possibly TRBD1 (5 bases). Trimming pared 4 bases from V and 0 bases from J, leaving 15 bases between. The CDR3 is 16 amino acids. Germline CDR1 reads LNHDA; CDR2 reads SQIVND (reference sequence). CDR3 region: CASSTAGTPTNYGYTF. CDR3 nucleotide sequence: TGTGCCAGTAGTACCGCCGGGACCCCTACTAACTATGGCTACACCTTC.

The chain uses TRBV5-1 and TRBJ2-1; TRBD2 matches at 13 bases. V lost 0 bases, J lost 4 bases, and 1 base stayed unmatched. Germline values: CDR1 SGHRS, CDR2 YFSETQ. CDR3 size: 16 residues. CDR3 loop: CASSLEGLAGYNEQFF. In DNA form, the CDR3 reads TGCGCCAGCAGCTTGGAGGGACTAGCGGGATACAATGAGCAGTTCTTC.

This chain joins TRBV4-2 and TRBJ2-1, with D tentatively TRBD1 (6 bases). CDR1 is LGHNA, CDR2 YNFKEQ, per germline. The ends were cut back, 4 bases at V and 3 bases at J, with 10 bases in the middle. The CDR3 contains 14 residues. This CDR3 reads CASSRDTGYNEQFF. Written as DNA, the CDR3 is TGTGCCAGCAGCCGGGACACCGGCTACAATGAGCAGTTCTTC.

There are a few counts of this clone. The chain links TRBV30 to TRBJ1-4, with 9 bases aligning to TRBD1. The CDR3 is 15 amino acids. J was trimmed by 6 bases and V by 0 bases; bases with no gene match: 5. CDR1 and CDR2 from the germline V gene are GTSNPN and SVGIG (reference sequence). The DNA of the CDR3 is TGTGCCTGGAGTGTAGGACAGGGGTCTCATGAAAAACTGTTTTTT. Translating it yields CAWSVGQGSHEKLFF.

V usage is TRBV9 and J usage is TRBJ2-3; TRBD1 matches 8 bases. CDR3 length equals 13 residues. The trim removed 3 bases at V and 8 bases at J, leaving 5 bases unmatched. Germline CDR1 is SGDLS and CDR2 is YYNGEE. Here the CDR3 reads CASSDDRGGTQYF. The DNA of the CDR3 is TGTGCCAGCAGCGACGACAGGGGAGGTACGCAGTATTTT.

This clone was counted a few times. This chain joins TRBV7-2 and TRBJ1-6; D uncertain. Germline assignment: CDR1 SGHTA and CDR2 FQGNSA. Trimming shortened V by 3 bases and J by 10 bases, and 13 bases separated the two germline ends. This CDR3 has 14 amino acids. Here the CDR3 reads CASSFSTSGSPLHF. Written as DNA, the CDR3 is TGTGCCAGCAGCTTCTCGACGTCGGGATCACCCCTCCACTTT.

The genes are TRBV6-1 and TRBJ1-2, with D perhaps matching TRBD1 (5 bases). With 6 bases removed from V and 4 bases from J, the gap between germline ends came to 12 bases. Germline V CDR1 and CDR2: MNHNS, SASEGT. The CDR3 totals 13 residues. CDR3 sequence (DNA): TGTGCCAGCAGGCTGGGGACGGCCTATGGCTACACCTTC. Amino acids: CASRLGTAYGYTF.

The rearrangement joins TRBV19 to TRBJ2-3, with 7 bases identical to TRBD2. The junction had 5 bases not matched to a gene; V was cut back by 4 bases and J by 1 base. The CDR3 runs to 15 residues. CDR1 is LNHDA and CDR2 is SQIVND in the germline V gene (reference sequence). The CDR3 DNA reads TGTGCCAGTAGTACTAGCGGTCTTCGCACAGATACGCAGTATTTT. Translating gives CASSTSGLRTDTQYF.

On this clone: At the DNA level, this CDR3 is encoded by other sequences in the same sample as well. V gene TRBV18 combines with J gene TRBJ2-3; D gene unclear. CDR3 length: 13 residues. The germline gives CDR1 KGHSH, CDR2 LQKENI. V was trimmed by 2 bases and J by 6 bases, leaving 9 bases between them. CDR3 bases: TGTGCCAGCTCACCAGGCCGAACGGATACGCAGTATTTT. Protein sequence: CASSPGRTDTQYF.

The chain is built from TRBV5-1 and TRBJ2-3; D may be TRBD1 or TRBD2 (5 bases each). Trimming stripped 4 bases from V and 6 bases from J, with 15 bases between. Germline V gives CDR1 SGHRS, CDR2 YFSETQ. This CDR3 is built from 14 residues. CDR3 DNA: TGCGCCAGCAGCCCCTCCGGGGCATTGGATACGCAGTATTTT. Its protein product is CASSPSGALDTQYF.